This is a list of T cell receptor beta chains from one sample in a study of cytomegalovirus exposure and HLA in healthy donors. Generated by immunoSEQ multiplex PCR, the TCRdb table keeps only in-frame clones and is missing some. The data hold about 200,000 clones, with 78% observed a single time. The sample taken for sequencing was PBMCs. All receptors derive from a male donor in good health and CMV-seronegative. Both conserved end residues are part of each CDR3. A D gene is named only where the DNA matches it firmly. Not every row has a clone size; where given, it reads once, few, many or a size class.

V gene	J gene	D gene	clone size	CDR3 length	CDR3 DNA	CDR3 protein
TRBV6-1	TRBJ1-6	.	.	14	TGTGCCAGCAGGACGGACACCGGGAATTCACCCCTCCACTTT	CASRTDTGNSPLHF
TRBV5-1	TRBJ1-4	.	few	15	TGCGCCAGCACCAAGGGTCGGGGGACTAATGAAAAACTGTTTTTT	CASTKGRGTNEKLFF
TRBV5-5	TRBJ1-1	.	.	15	TGTGCCAGCAGCTTGGTGATAGTCGGGAACACTGAAGCTTTCTTT	CASSLVIVGNTEAFF
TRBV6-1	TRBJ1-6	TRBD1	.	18	TGTGCCAGCAGTGAAGTGGGTCGGGACAGGGTGGGGAGATCACCCCTCCACTTT	CASSEVGRDRVGRSPLHF
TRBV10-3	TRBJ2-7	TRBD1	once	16	TGTGCCATCAGTGAAGATAGGGCAGGGGGCTCCTACGAGCAGTACTTC	CAISEDRAGGSYEQYF
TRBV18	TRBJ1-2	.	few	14	TGTGCCAGCTCACCAGCCAGGGCCAACTATGGCTACACCTTC	CASSPARANYGYTF
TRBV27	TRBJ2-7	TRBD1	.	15	TGTGCCAGCACCAGCACTCGACAGGGATACTACGAGCAGTACTTC	CASTSTRQGYYEQYF
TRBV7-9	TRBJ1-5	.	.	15	TGTGCCAGCGGCCGACAGGAATATAGCAATCAGCCCCAGCATTTT	CASGRQEYSNQPQHF
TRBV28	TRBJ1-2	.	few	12	TGTGCCAGCAGCTTGTTTACATATGGCTACACCTTC	CASSLFTYGYTF
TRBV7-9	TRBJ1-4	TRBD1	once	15	TGTTCCAGCAGCTTAGGGGACAGCACTAATGAAAAACTGTTTTTT	CSSSLGDSTNEKLFF
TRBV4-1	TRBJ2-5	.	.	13	TGCGCCAGCAGCGAACAGGGAGTTGAGACCCAGTACTTC	CASSEQGVETQYF
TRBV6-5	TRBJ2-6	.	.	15	TGTGCCAGCAGTATTAGGGGTACTGGGGCCAACGTCCTGACTTTC	CASSIRGTGANVLTF
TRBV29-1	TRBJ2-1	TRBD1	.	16	TGCAGCGTTGACGGCTTGACAGGGACCCCCTACAATGAGCAGTTCTTC	CSVDGLTGTPYNEQFF
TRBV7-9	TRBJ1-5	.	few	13	TGTGCCAGCAGCTCGACGGGTACCCAGCCCCAGCATTTT	CASSSTGTQPQHF
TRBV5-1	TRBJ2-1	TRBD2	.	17	TGCGCCAGCAGCCTCGGGACTAGCGGGAGGGCCTACAATGAGCAGTTCTTC	CASSLGTSGRAYNEQFF
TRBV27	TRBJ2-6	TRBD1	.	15	TGTGCCAGCAGCACGACAGGGGTTGGGGCCAACGTCCTGACTTTC	CASSTTGVGANVLTF
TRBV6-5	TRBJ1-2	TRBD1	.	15	TGTGCCAGCAGTTACGCCACAGGGGCCTCCTGGGGCTACACCTTC	CASSYATGASWGYTF
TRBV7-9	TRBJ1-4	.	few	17	TGTGCCAGCAGCGACCGGGACACCAACGGGACTAATGAAAAACTGTTTTTT	CASSDRDTNGTNEKLFF
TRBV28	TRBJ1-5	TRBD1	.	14	TGTGCCAGCACCAGGACAGGGGGAGGTCAGCCCCAGCATTTT	CASTRTGGGQPQHF
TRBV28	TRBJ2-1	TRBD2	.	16	TGTGCCAGCAGTTCGAAAGCGGGACCTCGCGGCGATGAGCAGTTCTTC	CASSSKAGPRGDEQFF
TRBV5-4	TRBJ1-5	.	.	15	TGTGCCAGCAGCTTGGAGCAGGGGCCTAATCAGCCCCAGCATTTT	CASSLEQGPNQPQHF
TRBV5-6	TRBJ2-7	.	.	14	TGTGCCAGCAGCTTGGGACAACAGGCCTACGAGCAGTACTTC	CASSLGQQAYEQYF
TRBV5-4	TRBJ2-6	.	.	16	TGTGCCAGCAGCTCCGGGGACATCTCTGGGGCCAACGTCCTGACTTTC	CASSSGDISGANVLTF
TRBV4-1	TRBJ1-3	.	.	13	TGCGCCAGCAGCCAGGGAGGGGGAAACACCATATATTTT	CASSQGGGNTIYF
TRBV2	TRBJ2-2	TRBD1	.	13	TGTGCCAGCACAGGGGGTAGTACCGGGGAGCTGTTTTTT	CASTGGSTGELFF
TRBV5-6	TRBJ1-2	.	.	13	TGTGCCAGCAGATACTCGCCAATGGAGGGCTACACCTTC	CASRYSPMEGYTF
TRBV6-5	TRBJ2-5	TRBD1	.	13	TGTGCCAGCAGCCGGGACAGGGCAGGAGAGCAGTACTTC	CASSRDRAGEQYF
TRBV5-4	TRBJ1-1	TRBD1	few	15	TGTGCCAGCAGCGAACAAGACAGGGGGGATACTGAAGCTTTCTTT	CASSEQDRGDTEAFF
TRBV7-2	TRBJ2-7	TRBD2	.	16	TGTGCCAGCAGCCCGGGTATGAGAGCGGGGGGCGCCGAGCAGTACTTC	CASSPGMRAGGAEQYF
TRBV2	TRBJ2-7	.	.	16	TGTGCCAGCAGGATGGGTGGGCCCCTGGCGGGCTACGAGCAGTACTTC	CASRMGGPLAGYEQYF
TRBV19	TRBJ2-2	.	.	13	TGTGCCAGTAGTGCAACTAGAGCCGGGGAGCTGTTTTTT	CASSATRAGELFF
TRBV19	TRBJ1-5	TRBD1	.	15	TGTGCCAGTAAATTTGGGACAGCGAAAGGTGAGCCCCAGCATTTT	CASKFGTAKGEPQHF
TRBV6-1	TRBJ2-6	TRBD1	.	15	TGTGCCAGCGGACAGGGAGCTTCTGGGGCCAACGTCCTGACTTTC	CASGQGASGANVLTF
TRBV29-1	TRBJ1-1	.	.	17	TGCAGCGTTGTATTTCCTGAGGGCGGGATTATGAACACTGAAGCTTTCTTT	CSVVFPEGGIMNTEAFF
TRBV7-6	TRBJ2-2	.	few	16	TGTGCCAGCAGCTCACGCCCCTTACAGAGCACCGGGGAGCTGTTTTTT	CASSSRPLQSTGELFF
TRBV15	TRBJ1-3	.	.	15	TGTGCCACCAGCAGAGATAGAGCCTCTGGAAACACCATATATTTT	CATSRDRASGNTIYF
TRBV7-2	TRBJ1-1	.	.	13	TGTGCCAGCAGCTTCGGGACAAACACTGAAGCTTTCTTT	CASSFGTNTEAFF
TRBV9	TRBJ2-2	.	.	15	TGTGCCAGCGGGGGACCTAGCGAATTCACCGGGGAGCTGTTTTTT	CASGGPSEFTGELFF
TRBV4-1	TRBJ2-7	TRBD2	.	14	TGCGCCAGCAGCCAAGATGCGGGGGCCTACGAGCAGTACTTC	CASSQDAGAYEQYF
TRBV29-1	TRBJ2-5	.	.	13	TGCAGCGTTGAAGCGGGTCTACCTCGGACCCAGTACTTC	CSVEAGLPRTQYF
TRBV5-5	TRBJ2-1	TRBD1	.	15	TGTGCCAGCAGCTCCGGACAGGGGGGCTACAATGAGCAGTTCTTC	CASSSGQGGYNEQFF
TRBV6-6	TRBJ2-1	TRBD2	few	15	TGTGCCAGCAGTTACGAACTAGCGGGAGAACGCGAGCAGTTCTTC	CASSYELAGEREQFF
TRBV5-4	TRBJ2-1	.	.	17	TGTGCCAGCAGCTTGGTAGGGCAGGGAAGTTTTGACAATGAGCAGTTCTTC	CASSLVGQGSFDNEQFF
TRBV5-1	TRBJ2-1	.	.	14	TGCGCCAGCAGCAGGGGCTCAGGGGTTTATGAGCAGTTCTTC	CASSRGSGVYEQFF
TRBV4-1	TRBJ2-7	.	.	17	TGCGCCAGCAGCCAAAAAAAGCGACCCGACTACCATTACGAGCAGTACTTC	CASSQKKRPDYHYEQYF
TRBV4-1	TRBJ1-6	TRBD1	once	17	TGCGCCAGCAGCAATCGTCCGGGACAGGGGACGGGGTCACCCCTCCACTTT	CASSNRPGQGTGSPLHF
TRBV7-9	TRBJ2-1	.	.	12	TGTTCCAGCAGCCCAGGGGTTTATGAGCAGTTCTTC	CSSSPGVYEQFF
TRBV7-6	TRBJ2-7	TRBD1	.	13	TGTGCCAGCAGCTTAAACAGGGGCTACGAGCAGTACTTC	CASSLNRGYEQYF
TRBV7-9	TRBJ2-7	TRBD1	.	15	TGTGCCAGCAGCTACTCGGGGACAGTTAAGGACGAGCAGTACTTC	CASSYSGTVKDEQYF
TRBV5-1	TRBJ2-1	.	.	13	TGCGCCAGCAGCTTAGGGGGAGTGGATGAGCAGTTCTTC	CASSLGGVDEQFF
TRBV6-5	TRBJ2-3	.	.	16	TGTGCCAGCAGTTACTTAGGGCAGGGTAGGACAGATACGCAGTATTTT	CASSYLGQGRTDTQYF
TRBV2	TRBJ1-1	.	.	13	TGTGCCAGCAGTGAAAGCCGGAACACTGAAGCTTTCTTT	CASSESRNTEAFF
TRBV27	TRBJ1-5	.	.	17	TGTGCCAGCAGTCCCTGGACTGGGATGGGGAGCAATCAGCCCCAGCATTTT	CASSPWTGMGSNQPQHF